This T cell receptor (beta chain) was sequenced in a study of blood T cells in healthy people across ages. Study-level findings and limits: Diversity of TCR beta per million T cells declined in a roughly linear way with age.

This CDR3 contains 14 residues. Trimming took 2 bases from V and 10 from J; bases not matched to a gene: 3. Germline-derived CDR1 and CDR2 are LGHDT and YNNKEL (reference sequence). A sample-barcoded 5' primer and a J-beta primer mix were used in a second PCR of roughly 7 to 11 cycles. Through a template-switch adaptor with 12 random nucleotides, each cDNA molecule received a tag. A minimum of 3 million CDR3-containing paired-end reads was obtained for each sample. One entry per CDR3 protein, called by TCRdb with MiXCR from the 5' RACE reads. The table shows around 1,700,000 distinct CDR3 sequences, with roughly 27% occurring only once. With respect to this clonotype: Its specificity is not known.

Per individual sample, total RNA of at least 6 micrograms was extracted. Sequenced input: blood. This receptor was identified in a young woman in good health. This chain links TRBV3-1 with TRBJ2-1, with 12 bases aligning to TRBD1. CDR3 residues: CASSQWDRGREQFF. Here the CDR3 DNA reads TGTGCCAGCAGCCAATGGGACAGGGGGCGCGAGCAGTTCTTC.